Following are 19 T cell receptor beta chains from one sample sequenced in a study of cytomegalovirus exposure and HLA in healthy donors. Researchers ran the PCR with 60 Vbeta and 13 Jbeta primers. Sequenced by immunoSEQ multiplex PCR; TCRdb stores in-frame clones only, minus some. The table lists 69,000 or so clones, around 76% of them singletons. Material for sequencing was PBMCs. Receptor source: a man younger than 35 in good health and CMV-seronegative.

Comment on this clone: One end of the junction fails to match germline, which may point to a read error. The CDR3 bases are TGTGCCAGCAACTTAAACAGGGGCCAAGGTCCGATGAACACTGAAGCTTTCTTT. It yields the protein CASNLNRGQGPMNTEAFF. The rearrangement joins TRBV7-8 to TRBJ1-1, with TRBD1 matching 7 bases. Germline CDR1 and CDR2: SGHVS and FQNEAQ. There are 18 residues in the CDR3.

The chain uses TRBV14 and TRBJ2-5; 9 nucleotides align to TRBD2. Germline trimming cut 5 bases from V and 1 base from J; bases unmatched to any gene: 5. Germline CDR1 SGHDN, CDR2 FVKESK. This CDR3 spans 15 amino acids. The CDR3 spells CASSVAGVRQETQYF. The CDR3 coding sequence is TGTGCCAGCAGCGTAGCGGGGGTTCGCCAAGAGACCCAGTACTTC.

The chain is built from TRBV9 and TRBJ2-1, with 9 bases lining up with TRBD2. The CDR3 runs 16 residues. V was clipped by 0 bases and J by 7 bases; unmatched bases: 8. Germline CDR1 reads SGDLS; CDR2 reads YYNGEE. The CDR3 is CASSVAFAGGRNEQFF. CDR3 nucleotides: TGTGCCAGCAGCGTAGCTTTTGCGGGGGGGCGGAATGAGCAGTTCTTC.

This clone was found a few times. The V gene is TRBV28, the J gene TRBJ1-4; D gene ambiguous. Between the trimmed V and J ends, which lost 5 bases and 8 bases, there was a span of 12 bases. CDR3 size: 13 residues. Germline V gene sequence: CDR1 MDHEN, CDR2 SYDVKM. The CDR3 nucleotides read TGTGCCAGCAGTCCTATCTGGTGGGAAAAACTGTTTTTT. It translates to CASSPIWWEKLFF.

The table lists this clone with a few counts. This chain uses TRBV6-1 with TRBJ2-7; 9 bases align to TRBD1. The V segment lost 2 bases and the J segment 3 bases; nucleotides outside the gene matches: 5. Germline V gene lookup returns CDR1 MNHNS and CDR2 SASEGT. CDR3 length: 15 residues. The CDR3 protein is CASSEQETGGYEQYF. The CDR3 DNA follows: TGTGCCAGCAGTGAACAAGAGACAGGGGGCTACGAGCAGTACTTC.

This clone was detected only a few times. This chain uses TRBV19 with TRBJ1-6, with 8 bases fitting TRBD1. CDR1 LNHDA and CDR2 SQIVND come from the germline V gene (reference sequence). Trimming took 2 bases from V and 8 from J; bases not matched to a gene: 5. The CDR3 is 15 residues long. The CDR3 nucleotides read TGTGCCAGTAGTATATGGACAGGGACGGATTCACCCCTCCACTTT. This encodes CASSIWTGTDSPLHF.

The chain combines TRBV5-4 with TRBJ2-2, with D possibly matching TRBD2 (6 bases). Germline-derived CDR1 and CDR2 are SGHNT and YYREEE (reference sequence). The CDR3 has 14 amino acids. With 0 bases removed from V and 7 bases from J, the gap between germline ends came to 10 bases. CDR3 coding DNA: TGTGCCAGCAGCTTGGTAGACGGGGGCGGGGAGCTGTTTTTT. Its protein is CASSLVDGGGELFF.

The V gene is TRBV5-6, the J gene TRBJ1-2; D gene unclear. Trimming removed 0 bases from V and 2 bases from J, with 5 bases in between. This CDR3 region has 13 residues. The germline V gene has CDR1 SGHDT and CDR2 YYEEEE. CDR3 in amino acids: CASSLVLNYGYTF. The CDR3 coding sequence is TGTGCCAGCAGCTTGGTACTGAACTATGGCTACACCTTC.

The J gene is TRBJ1-5, the V gene TRBV10-3; 7 bases fit TRBD1. The CDR3 contains 15 residues. In germline, CDR1 is ENHRY, CDR2 SYGVKD. V was pared by 10 bases and J by 5 bases, with 14 bases of the junction left unmatched. The CDR3 region has the DNA TGTGCCACTGGGAGACAGGGAGGTGGGGATCAGCCCCAGCATTTT. Its protein is CATGRQGGGDQPQHF.

The V and J genes are TRBV7-6 and TRBJ1-1; 7 positions match TRBD1. Germline values: CDR1 SGHVS, CDR2 FNYEAQ. With V trimmed by 5 bases and J by 7 bases, 7 bases remained unmatched. The CDR3 runs to 13 residues. The CDR3 sequence: CASSDHRDSEAFF. The CDR3 coding sequence is TGTGCCAGCAGCGACCACCGGGACAGTGAAGCTTTCTTT. The variable domain in full, with the rest retrieved from reference TRBV7-6 and TRBJ1-1, is GAGVSQSPRYKVTKRGQDVALRCDPISGHVSLYWYRQALGQGPEFLTYFNYEAQQDKSGLPNDRFSAERPEGSISTLTIQRTEQRDSAMYRCASSDHRDSEAFFGQGTRLTVV.

The gene calls are TRBV18 and TRBJ1-2, with a possible D match to TRBD1 (6 bases). CDR3 length: 13 amino acids. Germline V gene lookup returns CDR1 KGHSH and CDR2 LQKENI. V was pared by 1 base and J by 6 bases, with 9 bases between. The CDR3 bases are TGTGCCAGCTCACCACGGGCAGGGGATGGCTACACCTTC. Amino acid sequence: CASSPRAGDGYTF.

This clone was seen a single time. V is TRBV28 and J is TRBJ2-5, with a possible D match to TRBD2 (5 bases). Per germline, CDR1 MDHEN and CDR2 SYDVKM. Trimming removed 5 bases from V and 1 base from J, with 14 bases in between. The CDR3 runs to 15 residues. Here the CDR3 reads CASSVPGFTQETQYF. DNA for the CDR3: TGTGCCAGCAGTGTACCGGGATTCACCCAAGAGACCCAGTACTTC.

The chain's CDR3 is CASSWRQGGIADNTGELFF. CDR3 in DNA: TGCGCCAGCAGCTGGAGACAGGGGGGAATAGCGGACAACACCGGGGAGCTGTTTTTT. This chain connects TRBV5-1 to TRBJ2-2, with TRBD1 identical over 9 bases. Looked up from germline, CDR1 is SGHRS and CDR2 is YFSETQ. This CDR3 region has 19 residues. V lost 3 bases, J lost 2 bases, and 14 bases stayed unmatched.

This clone has only one observation. A read error may produce the germline difference seen at one junction end. The J gene is TRBJ1-2, the V gene TRBV28; D is perhaps TRBD1 (6 bases). Germline loops: CDR1 MDHEN, CDR2 SYDVKM. The CDR3 is made up of 13 amino acids. CDR3 loop: CALGGVSNHGYTF. The CDR3 bases are TGTGCCCTAGGGGGAGTTTCTAACCATGGCTACACCTTC.

This rearrangement joins TRBV6-1 to TRBJ2-5; possibly TRBD1 for D (6 bases). CDR3 size: 13 residues. In germline, CDR1 is MNHNS, CDR2 SASEGT. The germline V and J ends were trimmed by 5 bases and 3 bases, with 10 bases remaining between them. CDR3 sequence reads: CASSRDTEETQYF. The CDR3 DNA reads TGTGCCAGCAGTCGGGACACCGAAGAGACCCAGTACTTC.

The chain employs TRBV15 and TRBJ1-6; 9 positions agree with TRBD1. The CDR3 sequence is 14 residues long. Germline V gene data show CDR1 as LNHNV and CDR2 as YYDKDF (reference sequence). V gave up 3 bases and J gave up 6 bases; unmatched junction bases: 0. The CDR3 loop reads CATSRDRGNSPLHF. In nucleotides, the CDR3 is TGTGCCACCAGCAGGGACAGGGGTAATTCACCCCTCCACTTT.

The V gene is TRBV11-2, the J gene TRBJ1-1; D remains ambiguous. The V and J ends lost 5 bases and 5 bases respectively, with 15 bases between them. Per the germline V gene, CDR1 is SGHAT and CDR2 is FQNNGV. The CDR3 is 14 amino acids. CDR3 in amino acids: CASSVPSPWTEAFF. The DNA of the CDR3 is TGTGCCAGCAGCGTACCTAGCCCCTGGACTGAAGCTTTCTTT.

The chain joins TRBV10-3 to TRBJ1-1; TRBD1 is a possible D gene (5 bases). V lost 3 bases and J lost 4, with 12 bases in between. The CDR3 length is 14 residues. Germline values: CDR1 ENHRY, CDR2 SYGVKD. The CDR3 sequence: CAISDWGRSTEAFF. As DNA, the CDR3 is TGTGCCATCAGTGATTGGGGGAGGTCCACTGAAGCTTTCTTT.

This clone has only a few counts. The chain is built from TRBV27 and TRBJ1-6; perhaps TRBD1 as D (6 bases). CDR1 and CDR2 from the germline V gene are MNHEY and SMNVEV (reference sequence). CDR3 length equals 15 residues. Trimming took 6 bases from V and 6 from J, leaving 15 bases between them. CDR3 DNA sequence: TGTGCCAGCAGGGCGCGGGGGCAGGGTAATTCACCCCTCCACTTT. Protein: CASRARGQGNSPLHF.